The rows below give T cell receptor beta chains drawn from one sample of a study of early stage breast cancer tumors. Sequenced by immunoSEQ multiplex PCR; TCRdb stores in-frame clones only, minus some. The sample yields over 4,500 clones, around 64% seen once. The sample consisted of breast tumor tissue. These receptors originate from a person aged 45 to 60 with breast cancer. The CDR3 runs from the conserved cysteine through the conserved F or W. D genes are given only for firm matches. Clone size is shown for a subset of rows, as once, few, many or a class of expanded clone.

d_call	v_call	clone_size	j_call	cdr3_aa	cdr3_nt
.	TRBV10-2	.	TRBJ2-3	CASSSDRSSTDTQYF	TGCGCCAGCAGTTCGGACCGATCTAGCACAGATACGCAGTATTTT
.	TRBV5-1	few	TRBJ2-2	CASSLNWMGQANTGELFF	TGCGCCAGCAGCTTGAATTGGATGGGGCAGGCGAACACCGGGGAGCTGTTTTTT
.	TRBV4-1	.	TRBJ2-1	CASSQDGLNEQFF	TGCGCCAGCAGCCAAGATGGCCTAAATGAGCAGTTCTTC
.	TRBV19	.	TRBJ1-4	CASSIDGGPNEKLFF	TGTGCCAGTAGTATAGATGGAGGGCCTAATGAAAAACTGTTTTTT
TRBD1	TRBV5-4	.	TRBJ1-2	CASSSSGQANYGYTF	TGTGCCAGCAGCTCCTCTGGACAGGCCAACTATGGCTACACCTTC
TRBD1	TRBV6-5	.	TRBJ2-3	CASSWGQGLTDTQYF	TGTGCCAGCAGCTGGGGACAGGGTTTGACAGATACGCAGTATTTT
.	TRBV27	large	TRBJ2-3	CASSSGGSTDTQYF	TGTGCCAGCAGTTCTGGCGGCAGCACAGATACGCAGTATTTT
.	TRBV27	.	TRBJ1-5	CASSFTRPHSNQPQHF	TGTGCCAGCAGTTTTACACGGCCCCATAGCAATCAGCCCCAGCATTTT
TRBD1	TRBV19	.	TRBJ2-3	CASRDRGTDTQYF	TGTGCCAGTAGGGACAGGGGTACAGATACGCAGTATTTT
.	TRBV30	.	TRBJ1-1	CAWREATEAFF	TGTGCCTGGAGGGAGGCCACTGAAGCTTTCTTT
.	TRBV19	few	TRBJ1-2	CASSPDREYGYTF	TGTGCCAGTAGTCCTGACAGAGAATATGGCTACACCTTC
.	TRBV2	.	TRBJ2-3	CASRSDTQYF	TGTGCCAGCAGGTCAGATACGCAGTATTTT
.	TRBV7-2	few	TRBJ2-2	CASSLGFANTGELFF	TGTGCCAGCAGCTTGGGGTTCGCGAACACCGGGGAGCTGTTTTTT
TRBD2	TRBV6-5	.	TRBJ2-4	CASSYAAGGGNIQYF	TGTGCCAGCAGTTATGCGGCGGGGGGAGGAAACATTCAGTACTTC
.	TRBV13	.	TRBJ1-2	CASSLRGLNYGYTF	TGTGCCAGCAGCTTACGGGGACTTAACTATGGCTACACCTTC
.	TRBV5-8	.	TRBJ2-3	CASSLGGEADTQYF	TGTGCCAGCAGCTTGGGGGGAGAGGCAGATACGCAGTATTTT
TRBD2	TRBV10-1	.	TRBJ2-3	CASSEGSGGTDTQYF	TGCGCCAGCAGTGAGGGTAGCGGGGGGACAGATACGCAGTATTTT
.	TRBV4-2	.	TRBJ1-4	CASSLGRGEKLFF	TGTGCCAGCAGCTTGGGTCGTGGTGAAAAACTGTTTTTT
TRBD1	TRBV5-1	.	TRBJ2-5	CASSLAGQGGGETQYF	TGCGCCAGCAGCTTGGCCGGACAGGGTGGTGGAGAGACCCAGTACTTC
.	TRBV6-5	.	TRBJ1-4	CASSPGEYEKLFF	TGTGCCAGCAGTCCCGGGGAGTATGAAAAACTGTTTTTT
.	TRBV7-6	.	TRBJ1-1	CASSLAVSGSATNTEAFF	TGTGCCAGCAGCTTAGCGGTTTCGGGCAGCGCGACGAACACTGAAGCTTTCTTT
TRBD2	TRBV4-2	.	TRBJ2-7	CASSQGVAGGLDEQYF	TGTGCCAGCAGCCAAGGGGTCGCGGGAGGGCTCGACGAGCAGTACTTC
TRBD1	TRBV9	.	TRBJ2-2	CASSGGGQVWSAGELFF	TGTGCCAGCAGCGGAGGGGGACAGGTTTGGTCGGCCGGGGAGCTGTTTTTT
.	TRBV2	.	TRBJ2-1	CASSEARFHRAAYNEQFF	TGTGCCAGCAGTGAAGCCCGATTTCACAGGGCGGCCTACAATGAGCAGTTCTTC
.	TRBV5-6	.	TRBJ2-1	CASSLEQGSYNEQFF	TGTGCCAGCAGCTTGGAGCAGGGTTCCTACAATGAGCAGTTCTTC
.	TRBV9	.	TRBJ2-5	CASSATGYQETQYF	TGTGCCAGCAGCGCTACAGGGTACCAAGAGACCCAGTACTTC
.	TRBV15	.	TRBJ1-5	CATAWSGEANQPQHF	TGTGCCACCGCCTGGTCAGGGGAGGCTAATCAGCCCCAGCATTTT
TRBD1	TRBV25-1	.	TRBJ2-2	CASSWTGGIGGELFF	TGTGCCAGCAGCTGGACAGGGGGGATAGGCGGGGAGCTGTTTTTT
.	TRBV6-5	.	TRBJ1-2	CASSFLDGRTGYTF	TGTGCCAGCAGTTTCTTGGACGGACGGACCGGCTACACCTTC
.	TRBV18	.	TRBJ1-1	CASSPLGLTTEAFF	TGTGCCAGCTCACCACTAGGTCTCACCACTGAAGCTTTCTTT
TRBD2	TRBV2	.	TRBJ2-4	CASSAGLAGENIQYF	TGTGCCAGCAGTGCGGGACTAGCGGGGGAAAACATTCAGTACTTC
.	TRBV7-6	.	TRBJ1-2	CASSLDGAYGYTF	TGTGCCAGCAGCTTAGACGGGGCATATGGCTACACCTTC
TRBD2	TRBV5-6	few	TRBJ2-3	CASSFRTGGPGDTQYF	TGTGCCAGCAGCTTTCGGACGGGAGGGCCGGGGGATACGCAGTATTTT
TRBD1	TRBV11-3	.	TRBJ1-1	CASSADRGRRTEAFF	TGTGCCAGCAGCGCGGACAGGGGGCGCCGCACTGAAGCTTTCTTT
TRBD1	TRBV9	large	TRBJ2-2	CASSLGPQGVSGELFF	TGTGCCAGCAGCCTAGGGCCCCAGGGGGTTAGCGGGGAGCTGTTTTTT
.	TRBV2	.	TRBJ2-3	CASTSRTQYF	TGTGCCAGCACGAGCCGAACGCAGTATTTT
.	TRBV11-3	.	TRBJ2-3	CASSSTLSWADTQYF	TGTGCCAGCAGCTCGACACTTAGTTGGGCAGATACGCAGTATTTT
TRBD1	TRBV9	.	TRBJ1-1	CASSGQGASTEAFF	TGTGCCAGCAGCGGACAGGGGGCGAGCACTGAAGCTTTCTTT
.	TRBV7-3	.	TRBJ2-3	CASQLFAATDTQYF	TGTGCCAGCCAACTATTTGCCGCCACAGATACGCAGTATTTT
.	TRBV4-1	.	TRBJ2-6	CASSQGVAAGANVLTF	TGCGCCAGCAGCCAAGGCGTAGCGGCTGGGGCCAACGTCCTGACTTTC
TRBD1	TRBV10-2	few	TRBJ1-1	CASSESDRAAFF	TGCGCCAGCAGTGAGTCAGACAGGGCAGCTTTCTTT
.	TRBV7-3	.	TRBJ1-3	CASSLTSDSGNTIYF	TGTGCCAGCAGCTTAACGTCAGACTCTGGAAACACCATATATTTT
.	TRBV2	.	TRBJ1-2	CASRARQTYGYTF	TGTGCCAGCAGAGCACGACAGACCTATGGCTACACCTTC
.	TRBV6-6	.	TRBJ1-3	CASSQTWTSGNTIYF	TGTGCCAGCAGTCAAACATGGACGTCTGGAAACACCATATATTTT
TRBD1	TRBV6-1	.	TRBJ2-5	CASSTGTGGETQYF	TGTGCCAGCAGTACAGGGACAGGGGGAGAGACCCAGTACTTC
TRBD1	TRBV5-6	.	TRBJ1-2	CASGRGQKGYTF	TGTGCCAGCGGCAGGGGGCAAAAGGGCTACACCTTC
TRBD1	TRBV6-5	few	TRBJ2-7	CASSYTDRGEQYF	TGTGCCAGCAGTTACACAGACAGGGGCGAGCAGTACTTC
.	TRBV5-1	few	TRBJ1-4	CASSLETGYNEKLFF	TGCGCCAGCAGCTTGGAAACGGGTTACAATGAAAAACTGTTTTTT
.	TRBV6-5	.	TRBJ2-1	CASSGANYNEQFF	TGTGCCAGCAGTGGGGCGAACTACAATGAGCAGTTCTTC
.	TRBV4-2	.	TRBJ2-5	CASSLTGEAQETQYF	TGTGCCAGCAGCCTTACCGGGGAAGCCCAAGAGACCCAGTACTTC
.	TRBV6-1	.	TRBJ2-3	CASSEQYTDTQYF	TGTGCCAGCAGTGAACAGTACACAGATACGCAGTATTTT
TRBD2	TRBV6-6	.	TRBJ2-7	CASSYASGRAYEQYF	TGTGCCAGCAGTTACGCTAGCGGGAGGGCCTACGAGCAGTACTTC
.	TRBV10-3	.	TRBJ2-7	CAINLGVSYEQYF	TGTGCCATCAATTTGGGCGTCTCCTACGAGCAGTACTTC
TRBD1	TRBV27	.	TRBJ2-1	CASSSTGNEQFF	TGTGCCAGCAGTTCGACAGGGAATGAGCAGTTCTTC
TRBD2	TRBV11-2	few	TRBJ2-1	CASSSSSGSRIYNEQFF	TGTGCCAGCAGCTCCTCTAGCGGGAGTAGGATCTACAATGAGCAGTTCTTC
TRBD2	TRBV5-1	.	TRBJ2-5	CASSLVQASGSGETQYF	TGCGCCAGCAGCTTGGTTCAGGCTAGCGGGAGTGGAGAGACCCAGTACTTC
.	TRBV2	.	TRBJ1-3	CASSVEGFLSGNTIYF	TGTGCCAGCAGTGTTGAGGGTTTCTTATCTGGAAACACCATATATTTT